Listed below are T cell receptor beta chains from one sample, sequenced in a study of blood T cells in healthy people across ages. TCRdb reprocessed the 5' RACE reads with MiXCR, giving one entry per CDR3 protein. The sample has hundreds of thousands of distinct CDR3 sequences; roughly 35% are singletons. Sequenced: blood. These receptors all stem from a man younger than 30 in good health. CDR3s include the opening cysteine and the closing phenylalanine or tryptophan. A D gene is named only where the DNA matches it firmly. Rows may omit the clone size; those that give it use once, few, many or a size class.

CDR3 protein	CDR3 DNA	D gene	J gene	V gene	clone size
CAVRSDEGYGYTF	TGTGCCGTCAGGTCAGATGAGGGTTATGGCTACACCTTC	.	TRBJ1-2	TRBV10-3	.
CSGGDEQFF	TGCAGCGGGGGGGATGAGCAGTTCTTC	.	TRBJ2-1	TRBV29-1	few
CASSFEGTGSTDTQYF	TGTGCCAGCAGCTTCGAAGGGACAGGTAGCACAGATACGCAGTATTTT	TRBD1	TRBJ2-3	TRBV7-9	few
CASSQDPAGDNEQYF	TGTGCCAGCAGCCAGGATCCAGCGGGAGACAATGAGCAGTACTTC	TRBD2	TRBJ2-5	TRBV3-1	.
CASSPGTGQQAQYF	TGCGCCAGCAGCCCCGGGACAGGTCAACAGGCGCAGTATTTT	TRBD1	TRBJ2-3	TRBV5-1	.
CASSQGVDRASETQYF	TGCGCCAGCAGCCAAGGAGTGGACAGGGCTTCGGAGACCCAGTACTTC	TRBD1	TRBJ2-5	TRBV4-3	.
CASSPATGGDEQFF	TGTGCCAGCAGTCCCGCGACAGGGGGCGATGAGCAGTTCTTC	TRBD1	TRBJ2-1	TRBV12-3/TRBV12-4	few
CSARDRDRYNQPQHF	TGCAGTGCTAGAGACCGGGACAGGTACAATCAGCCCCAGCATTTT	TRBD1	TRBJ1-5	TRBV20-1	.
CAWRASWGEAFF	TGTGCCTGGAGGGCTAGTTGGGGAGAAGCTTTCTTT	.	TRBJ1-1	TRBV30	.
CASSQVPTGEVTAFF	TGCGCCAGCAGCCAAGTTCCCACAGGGGAGGTTACGGCTTTCTTT	TRBD1	TRBJ1-1	TRBV4-1	.
CSASLKSDAQYF	TGCAGTGCCTCCCTTAAAAGTGATGCGCAGTATTTT	.	TRBJ2-3	TRBV20-1	once
CATKSGTPNTGELFF	TGTGCCACAAAGTCCGGGACACCAAACACCGGGGAGCTGTTTTTT	.	TRBJ2-2	TRBV12-3/TRBV12-4	once
CASSYSDGETQYF	TGTGCCAGCAGTTACTCCGATGGGGAGACCCAGTACTTC	.	TRBJ2-5	TRBV6-5	many
CSVEDVERRELFF	TGCAGCGTTGAAGATGTGGAGCGCCGGGAGCTGTTTTTT	.	TRBJ2-2	TRBV29-1	few
CASSHEWSGANGLTF	TGTGCCAGCAGCCATGAGTGGTCTGGGGCCAACGGCCTGACTTTC	.	TRBJ2-6	TRBV3-1	.
CASSPWIEYNEQFF	TGTGCCAGCAGTCCATGGATCGAGTACAATGAGCAGTTCTTC	.	TRBJ2-1	TRBV6-2/TRBV6-3	many
CASSFWGELFF	TGTGCCAGCAGTTTTTGGGGCGAGCTGTTTTTT	.	TRBJ2-2	TRBV6-2/TRBV6-3	.
CASSQEVGWETQYF	TGTGCCAGCAGCCAAGAGGTGGGGTGGGAGACCCAGTACTTC	.	TRBJ2-5	TRBV4-2	.
CASSFLAVTDTQYF	TGTGCCAGCAGCTTTTTAGCGGTTACAGATACGCAGTATTTT	.	TRBJ2-3	TRBV7-2	.
CASSPRYGPGELFF	TGCGCCAGCAGCCCAAGATACGGCCCCGGGGAGCTGTTTTTT	.	TRBJ2-2	TRBV4-3	.
CASSQALAGGATNTGELFF	TGTGCCAGCAGCCAAGCTCTAGCGGGGGGAGCCACGAACACCGGGGAGCTGTTTTTT	TRBD2	TRBJ2-2	TRBV4-2	.
CASGQPGDSQYNEQFF	TGTGCCAGCGGCCAACCTGGGGACAGTCAATACAATGAGCAGTTCTTC	TRBD1	TRBJ2-1	TRBV12-3/TRBV12-4	many
CASSSRDRKNGQYF	TGTGCCAGCAGCTCCCGGGACAGGAAAAATGGGCAGTACTTC	TRBD1	TRBJ2-5	TRBV7-2	.
CSATPPAGVRYEQYF	TGCAGTGCTACCCCACCGGCAGGGGTCCGGTACGAGCAGTACTTC	.	TRBJ2-7	TRBV20-1	many
CASSLGSYSPLHF	TGTGCCAGCAGTTTGGGTAGTTATTCACCCCTCCACTTT	.	TRBJ1-6	TRBV2	few
CSAGGLNQPQHF	TGCAGTGCCGGAGGGCTCAATCAGCCCCAGCATTTT	.	TRBJ1-5	TRBV20-1	once
CASSPEGSEQFF	TGTGCCAGCAGTCCGGAGGGGAGTGAGCAGTTCTTC	.	TRBJ2-1	TRBV12-3/TRBV12-4	few
CASSPTPGSGNTIYF	TGTGCCAGCAGCCCCACCCCCGGGTCTGGAAACACCATATATTTT	.	TRBJ1-3	TRBV9	.
CASSLAEGGDTQYF	TGCGCCAGCAGCTTGGCGGAGGGGGGAGATACGCAGTATTTT	.	TRBJ2-3	TRBV5-1	few
CASSPKINQPQHF	TGTGCCAGCAGTCCAAAAATAAATCAGCCCCAGCATTTT	.	TRBJ1-5	TRBV12-3/TRBV12-4	.
CAISQGADQPQHF	TGTGCCATAAGCCAGGGGGCTGACCAGCCCCAGCATTTT	TRBD1	TRBJ1-5	TRBV10-3	.
CASSQTADQPQHF	TGTGCCAGCAGCCAAACAGCGGATCAGCCCCAGCATTTT	.	TRBJ1-5	TRBV7-2	.
CASSGGLTSNSPLHF	TGTGCCAGCAGTGGGGGGCTTACTAGTAATTCACCCCTCCACTTT	.	TRBJ1-6	TRBV25-1	few
CASSLPPATDTQYF	TGTGCCAGCAGCTTACCCCCGGCCACAGATACGCAGTATTTT	.	TRBJ2-3	TRBV7-2	many
CASSQETGGARETQYF	TGTGCCAGCAGCCAAGAAACAGGGGGAGCTCGAGAGACCCAGTACTTC	TRBD1	TRBJ2-5	TRBV14	.
CASSHEKGPGGNEQYF	TGTGCCAGCAGCCATGAAAAGGGCCCAGGGGGCAATGAGCAGTACTTC	TRBD1	TRBJ2-7	TRBV4-2	.
CASRLSGDLTTEAFF	TGCGCCAGCAGACTAAGCGGCGATCTTACCACTGAAGCTTTCTTT	.	TRBJ1-1	TRBV4-3	.
CSARDLGAEQFF	TGCAGTGCTAGAGATCTAGGGGCTGAGCAGTTCTTC	.	TRBJ2-1	TRBV20-1	.
CASSYSGGQTGEQYF	TGTGCCAGCAGTTACTCGGGTGGACAGACCGGTGAGCAGTACTTC	.	TRBJ2-7	TRBV6-2/TRBV6-3	.
CSATFGGASYNEQFF	TGCAGTGCTACTTTCGGGGGGGCCTCCTACAATGAGCAGTTCTTC	TRBD2	TRBJ2-1	TRBV20-1	many
CASSRDRVETQYF	TGTGCCAGCAGCCGGGACAGGGTCGAGACCCAGTACTTC	TRBD1	TRBJ2-5	TRBV7-2	.
CASTLEGRAGVGELFF	TGCGCCAGCACCCTCGAGGGACGAGCGGGGGTCGGGGAGCTGTTTTTT	TRBD2	TRBJ2-2	TRBV4-1	.
CAISVDRGYGYTF	TGTGCCATCAGCGTAGACAGGGGCTATGGCTACACCTTC	TRBD1	TRBJ1-2	TRBV10-3	.
CSAGGQGAGKTQYF	TGCAGTGCTGGGGGACAGGGGGCGGGAAAGACCCAGTACTTC	TRBD1	TRBJ2-5	TRBV20-1	.
CASSQVWDGEIANTEAFF	TGCGCCAGCAGCCAAGTGTGGGACGGGGAAATCGCGAACACTGAAGCTTTCTTT	.	TRBJ1-1	TRBV4-1	.
CASSHRVTDTQYF	TGTGCCAGCAGTCACAGGGTCACAGATACGCAGTATTTT	.	TRBJ2-3	TRBV28	few
CASTMIVRGNEQFF	TGTGCCAGCACCATGATAGTACGTGGTAATGAGCAGTTCTTC	.	TRBJ2-1	TRBV12-3/TRBV12-4	many
CASSLQSGAGNNEQFF	TGTGCCAGCAGCTTACAATCAGGGGCCGGGAACAATGAGCAGTTCTTC	.	TRBJ2-1	TRBV7-2	many
CASSPGGTTEAFF	TGTGCCAGCAGTCCAGGTGGCACCACTGAAGCTTTCTTT	.	TRBJ1-1	TRBV12-3/TRBV12-4	.